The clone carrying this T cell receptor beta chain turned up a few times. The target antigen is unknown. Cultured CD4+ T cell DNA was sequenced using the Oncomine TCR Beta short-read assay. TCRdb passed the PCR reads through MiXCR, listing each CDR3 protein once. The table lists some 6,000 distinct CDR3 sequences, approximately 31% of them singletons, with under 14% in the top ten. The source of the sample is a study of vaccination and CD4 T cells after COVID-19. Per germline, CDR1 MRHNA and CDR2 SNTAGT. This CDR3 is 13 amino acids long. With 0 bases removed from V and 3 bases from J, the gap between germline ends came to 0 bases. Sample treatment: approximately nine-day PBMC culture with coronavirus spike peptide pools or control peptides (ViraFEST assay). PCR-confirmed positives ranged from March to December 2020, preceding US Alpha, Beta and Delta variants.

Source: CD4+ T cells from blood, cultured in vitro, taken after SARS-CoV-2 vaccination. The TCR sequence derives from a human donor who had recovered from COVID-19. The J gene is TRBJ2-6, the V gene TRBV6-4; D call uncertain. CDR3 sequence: CASSDSGANVLTF. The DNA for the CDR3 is TGTGCCAGCAGTGACTCTGGGGCCAACGTCCTGACTTTC.